This TCR beta chain was captured in a study of beta chain features in type 1 diabetes. On the study more broadly: Summed over all samples, the examined sorted cells came to roughly 110 million. Findings of the study overall: When cDNA is sequenced, cells with high TCR expression could be over-represented. The study notes PCR might favor shorter templates equally in patients and controls. Any HLA effect on TCRB rearrangement was left unresolved by small sub-analyses. All four CD4+ subsets of Type 1 diabetes patients contained TCRB CDR3s that were moderately but significantly shorter.

All of the isolated RNA was reverse transcribed, so expressed TCRB transcripts were sequenced. Using immunoSEQ multiplex PCR, the repertoire was profiled, and TCRdb retains in-frame clones only, with some absent. The sample consists of about 150,000 clones, 9% to 12% of them appearing once. With regard to this clone: No antigen is known for it.

Germline V gene data show CDR1 as SGHRS and CDR2 as YFSETQ. This CDR3 is built from 13 residues. Trimming removed 7 bases from V and 4 bases from J; junction bases left unmatched: 5. V and J are TRBV5-1 and TRBJ1-5, with 7 bases fitting TRBD1. The source material was central memory CD4+ T cells from blood. The clonotype was recovered from a man aged 30 to 39 with type 1 diabetes. The chain's CDR3 is CASRDSENQPQHF. The DNA of the CDR3 is TGCGCCAGCCGGGACAGCGAGAATCAGCCCCAGCATTTT.